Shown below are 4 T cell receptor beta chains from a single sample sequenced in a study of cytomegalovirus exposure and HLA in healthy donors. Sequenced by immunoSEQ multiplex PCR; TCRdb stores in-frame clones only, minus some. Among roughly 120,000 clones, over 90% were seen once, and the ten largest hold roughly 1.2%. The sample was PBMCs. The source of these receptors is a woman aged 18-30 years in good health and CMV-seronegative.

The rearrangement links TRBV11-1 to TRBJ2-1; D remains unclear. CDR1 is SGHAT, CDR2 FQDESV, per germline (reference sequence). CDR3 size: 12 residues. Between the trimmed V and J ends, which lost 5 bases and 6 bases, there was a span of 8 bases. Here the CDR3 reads CASSPRVNEQFF. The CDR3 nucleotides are TGTGCCAGCAGCCCCCGGGTCAATGAGCAGTTCTTC.

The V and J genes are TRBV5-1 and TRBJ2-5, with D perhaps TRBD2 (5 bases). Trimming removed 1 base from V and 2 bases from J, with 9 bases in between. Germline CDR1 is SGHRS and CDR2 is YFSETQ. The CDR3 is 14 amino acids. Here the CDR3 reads CASSLFSGQETQYF. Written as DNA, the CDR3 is TGCGCCAGCAGCTTGTTTTCGGGGCAAGAGACCCAGTACTTC.

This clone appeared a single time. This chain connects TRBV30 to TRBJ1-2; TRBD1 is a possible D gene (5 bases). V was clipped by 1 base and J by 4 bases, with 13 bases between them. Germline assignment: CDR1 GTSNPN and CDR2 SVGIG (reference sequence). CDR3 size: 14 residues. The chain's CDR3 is CAWSASDRLYGYTF. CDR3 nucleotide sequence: TGTGCCTGGAGTGCGAGTGACAGACTCTATGGCTACACCTTC.

CDR3 amino acids: CASSKDRGRSDGYTF. The CDR3 DNA sequence: TGTGCCAGCAGCAAGGACAGGGGGCGCTCGGATGGCTACACCTTC. The chain couples TRBV11-2 to TRBJ1-2, with 11 bases that match TRBD1. V was pared by 5 bases and J by 6 bases, with 8 bases of the junction left unmatched. This CDR3 spans 15 amino acids. Per germline, CDR1 SGHAT and CDR2 FQNNGV.